Sequencing of this T cell receptor (beta chain) was carried out in a study of Ad26.COV2.S vaccination and SARS-CoV-2 variants (dated by TCRdb to the early 2020s). About the investigation overall: Vaccine-arm donors came from COV1001, a multicentre, randomized, double-blind, placebo-controlled phase I-IIa trial of Ad26.COV2.S in healthy adults. Dosing of Ad26.COV2.S was intramuscular, at either 5x10^10 or 1x10^11 viral particles, delivered as one shot or as two shots spaced 56 days apart. Participants in the trial were split at random into five groups of five each, receiving low-dose or high-dose Ad26.COV2.S once or twice, or else placebo on both occasions. TCRbeta repertoire sequencing was used to assess the specificity and breadth of SARS-CoV-2-reactive T cell receptors after Ad26.COV2.S vaccination. Investigators did not know the trial group allocation while performing experiments and assessing outcomes. A total of some 30 samples were included in the TCR-sequenced set, comprising around 20 Ad26.COV2.S vaccine recipients, 5 placebo recipients and 8 SARS-CoV-2 convalescent individuals. Overall results and qualifications from the work: Vaccine and placebo recipients had similar non-spike TCR breadth, a finding consistent with the vaccine containing only spike. Ad26.COV2.S recipients had higher spike-specific TCR breadth than placebo recipients (P = 0.0014). After vaccination, spike-specific CD8+ and CD4+ T cell responses were reported to show substantial breadth. Comparing responses between vaccine doses or regimens was not something the study was powered to do. The authors noted that total T cell responses may have been underestimated by the TCR breadth and depth analyses.

On this clone: Which antigen it targets is not known. The record has no base qualities; no much larger clone is one base away. This CDR3 is also generated by other DNA sequences in the sample.

Based on the germline V gene, the CDR1 and CDR2 sequences are WSHSY and SAAADI. The CDR3 contains 16 residues, cysteine and phenylalanine counted. The DNA shown is the 48-base CDR3, in frame from base 1. V is pruned by 2 bases and J by 1 base, leaving 5 bases of the junction without a gene match. TCRbeta CDR3 regions were sequenced with the immunoSEQ Assay. After extraction, genomic DNA underwent amplification by bias-controlled multiplex PCR, followed by high-throughput sequencing. Per the authors' processing: Collapsing and filtering of sequences were performed to quantify the absolute abundance of each unique TCRbeta CDR3 region. T cell fraction was estimated by normalization of TCRbeta template counts to usable DNA, with usable DNA being measured through amplification of reference genes present in all nucleated cells. Repertoire TCRs were annotated as SARS-CoV-2-specific by exact matching of V gene, CDR3 amino acid sequence and J gene to a known reactive TCR set. The reference SARS-CoV-2 TCR set was derived from MIRA and filtered for enrichment in COVID-19-positive ImmuneCODE repertoires, a step that removed public or cross-reactive TCRs. Using the MIRA antigens, annotated TCRs were further analysed by specific ORF or by position within an ORF. Breadth was defined as annotated unique rearrangements over total unique productive rearrangements; depth was the summed frequency of those rearrangements. TCR breadth was compared between groups using two-sided Wilcoxon rank-sum tests. TCRdb retrieved this table from immuneACCESS and kept in-frame rearrangements only. Not all clones are present; in checked studies, unresolved V genes account for under half, and no reason is known for the remainder. V, J and clone size are those of that table, while D and trimming were read from the DNA. Here the sample has about 410,000 clones; around 92% occur a single time. Approximately 1.6% of the sample lies in the top ten.

The label giving this sample's treatment or condition can be read as: roughly 19 received Ad26.COV2.S at low or high dose, single or two shots; about 5 received placebo; per-sample allocation not given. For vaccine and placebo recipients, the sequenced repertoires came from samples collected on day 63 after the first injection. Between 29 July and 7 August 2020, Cohort 1b enrolled some 25 adults aged 18-55 years at one site in Boston, USA. Ad26.COV2.S was a replication-incompetent adenovirus type 26 vector expressing a prefusion-stabilized SARS-CoV-2 spike protein from the original Wuhan strain. The sample in question was peripheral blood, obtained in a trial of Ad26.COV2.S vaccine versus placebo. The sequence came from a person aged 18-65 years who received the Ad26.COV2.S COVID-19 vaccine or a placebo. Here the chain combines TRBV10-2 and TRBJ2-3; TRBD2 matches 8 bases in the middle. The DNA sequence is TGCGCCAGCAGTGAGGGGATTAGCGGGGGCACAGATACGCAGTATTTT. Translated, it gives CASSEGISGGTDTQYF.